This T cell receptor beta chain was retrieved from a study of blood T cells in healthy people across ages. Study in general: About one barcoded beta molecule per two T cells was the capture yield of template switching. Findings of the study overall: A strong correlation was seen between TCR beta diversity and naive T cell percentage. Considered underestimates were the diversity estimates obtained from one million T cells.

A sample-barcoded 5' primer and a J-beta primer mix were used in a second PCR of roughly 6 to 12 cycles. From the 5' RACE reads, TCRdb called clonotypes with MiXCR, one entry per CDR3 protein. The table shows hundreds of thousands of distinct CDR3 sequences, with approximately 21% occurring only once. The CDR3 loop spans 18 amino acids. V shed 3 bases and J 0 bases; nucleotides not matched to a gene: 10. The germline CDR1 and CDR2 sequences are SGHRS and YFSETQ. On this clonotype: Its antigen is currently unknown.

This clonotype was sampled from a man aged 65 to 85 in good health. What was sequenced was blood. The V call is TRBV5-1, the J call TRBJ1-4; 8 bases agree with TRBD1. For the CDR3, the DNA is TGCGCCAGCAGCTCCTCCGGGACAGGTGGTGCAACTAATGAAAAACTGTTTTTT. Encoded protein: CASSSSGTGGATNEKLFF.